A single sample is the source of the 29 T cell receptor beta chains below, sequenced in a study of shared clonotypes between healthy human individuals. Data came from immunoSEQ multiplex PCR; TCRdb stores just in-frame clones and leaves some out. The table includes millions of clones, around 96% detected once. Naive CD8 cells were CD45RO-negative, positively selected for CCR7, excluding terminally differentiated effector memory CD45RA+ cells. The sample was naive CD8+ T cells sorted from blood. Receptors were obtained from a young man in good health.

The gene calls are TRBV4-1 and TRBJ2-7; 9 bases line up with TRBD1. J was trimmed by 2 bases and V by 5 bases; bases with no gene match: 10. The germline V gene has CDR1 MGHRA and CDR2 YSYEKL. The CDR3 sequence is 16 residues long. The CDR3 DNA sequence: TGCGCCAGCAGCTCAACGACAGGGGGGCCAGCCTACGAGCAGTACTTC. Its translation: CASSSTTGGPAYEQYF.

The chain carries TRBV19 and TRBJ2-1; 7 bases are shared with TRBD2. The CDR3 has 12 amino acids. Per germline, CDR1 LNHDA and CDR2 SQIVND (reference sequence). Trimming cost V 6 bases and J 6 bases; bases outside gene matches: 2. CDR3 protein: CASSGLGNEQFF. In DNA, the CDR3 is TGTGCCAGTAGCGGACTAGGCAATGAGCAGTTCTTC.

The CDR3 DNA reads as TGCGCCAGCAGCGCCTTATTAGAGGGACCCTACAATGAGCAGTTCTTC. This encodes CASSALLEGPYNEQFF. The V call is TRBV5-1, the J call TRBJ2-1; tentatively, D is TRBD1 or TRBD2 (5 bases each). Germline values: CDR1 SGHRS, CDR2 YFSETQ. The ends were cut back, 4 bases at V and 2 bases at J, with 16 bases in the middle. This CDR3 region has 16 residues.

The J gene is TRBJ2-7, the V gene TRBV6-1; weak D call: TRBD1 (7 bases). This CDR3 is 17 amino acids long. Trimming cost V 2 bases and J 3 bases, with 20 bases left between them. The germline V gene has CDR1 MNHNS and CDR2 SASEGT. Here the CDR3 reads CASSELIGGGPSYEQYF. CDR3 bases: TGTGCCAGCAGTGAACTGATTGGAGGGGGCCCAAGCTACGAGCAGTACTTC.

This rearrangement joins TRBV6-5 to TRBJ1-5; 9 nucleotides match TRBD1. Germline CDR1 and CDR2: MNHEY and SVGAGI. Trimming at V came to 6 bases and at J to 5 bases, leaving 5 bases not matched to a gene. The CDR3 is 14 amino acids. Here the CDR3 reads CASSLGQGYQPQHF. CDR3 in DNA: TGTGCCAGCAGCTTGGGACAGGGTTATCAGCCCCAGCATTTT.

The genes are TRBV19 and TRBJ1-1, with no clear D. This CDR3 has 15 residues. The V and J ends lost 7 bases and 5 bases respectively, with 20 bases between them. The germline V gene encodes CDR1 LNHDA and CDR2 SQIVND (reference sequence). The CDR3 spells CASTDEKVARTEAFF. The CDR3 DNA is TGTGCCAGTACCGATGAGAAGGTAGCCCGGACTGAAGCTTTCTTT.

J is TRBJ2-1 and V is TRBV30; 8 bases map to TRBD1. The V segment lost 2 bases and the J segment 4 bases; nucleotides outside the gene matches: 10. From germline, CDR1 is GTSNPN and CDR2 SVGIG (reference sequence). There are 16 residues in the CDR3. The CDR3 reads CAWSTPSRTGYNEQFF. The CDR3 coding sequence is TGTGCCTGGAGTACCCCCTCCCGGACAGGGTACAATGAGCAGTTCTTC.

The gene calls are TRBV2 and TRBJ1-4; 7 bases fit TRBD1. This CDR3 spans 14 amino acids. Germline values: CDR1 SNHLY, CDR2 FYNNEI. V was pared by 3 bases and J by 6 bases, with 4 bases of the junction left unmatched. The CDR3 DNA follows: TGTGCCAGCAGTGAGACAGGGTCGGATGAAAAACTGTTTTTT. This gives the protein CASSETGSDEKLFF.

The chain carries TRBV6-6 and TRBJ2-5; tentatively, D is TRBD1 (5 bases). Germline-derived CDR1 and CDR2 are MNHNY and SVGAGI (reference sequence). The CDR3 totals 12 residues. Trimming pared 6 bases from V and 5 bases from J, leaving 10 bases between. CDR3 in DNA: TGTGCCAGCAGCAGGGTTTACGAGACCCAGTACTTC. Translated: CASSRVYETQYF.

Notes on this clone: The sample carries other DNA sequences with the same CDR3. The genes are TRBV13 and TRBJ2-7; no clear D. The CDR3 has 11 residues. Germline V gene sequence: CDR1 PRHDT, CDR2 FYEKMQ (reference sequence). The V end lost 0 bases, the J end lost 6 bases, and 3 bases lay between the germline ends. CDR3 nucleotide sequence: TGTGCCAGCAGCTTAGGAGCCGAGCAGTACTTC. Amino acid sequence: CASSLGAEQYF.

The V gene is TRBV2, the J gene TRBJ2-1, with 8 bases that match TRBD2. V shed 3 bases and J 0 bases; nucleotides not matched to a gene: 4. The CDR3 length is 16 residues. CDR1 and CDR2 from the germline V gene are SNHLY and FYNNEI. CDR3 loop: CASSDAGGISYNEQFF. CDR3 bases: TGTGCCAGCAGTGATGCGGGGGGAATCTCCTACAATGAGCAGTTCTTC.

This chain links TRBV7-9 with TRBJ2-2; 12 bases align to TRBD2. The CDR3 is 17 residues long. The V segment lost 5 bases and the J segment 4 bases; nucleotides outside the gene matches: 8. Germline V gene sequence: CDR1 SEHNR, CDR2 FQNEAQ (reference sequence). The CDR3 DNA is TGTGCCAGCAGCCTGACTAGCGGGGGAACGGTCACCGGGGAGCTGTTTTTT. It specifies CASSLTSGGTVTGELFF.

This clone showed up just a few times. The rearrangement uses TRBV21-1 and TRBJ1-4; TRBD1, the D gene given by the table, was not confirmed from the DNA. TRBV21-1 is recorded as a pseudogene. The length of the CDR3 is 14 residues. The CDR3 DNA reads TGTGCCAGCAGCAAACAGGGGATGAAAGAAAAACTGTTTTTT. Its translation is CASSKQGMKEKLFF.

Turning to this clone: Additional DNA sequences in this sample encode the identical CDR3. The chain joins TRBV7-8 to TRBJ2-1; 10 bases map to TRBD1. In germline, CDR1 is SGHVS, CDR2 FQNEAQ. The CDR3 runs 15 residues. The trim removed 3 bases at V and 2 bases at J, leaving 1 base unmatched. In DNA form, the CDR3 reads TGTGCCAGCAGCTTGGGACAGGGGACCTACAATGAGCAGTTCTTC. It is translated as CASSLGQGTYNEQFF. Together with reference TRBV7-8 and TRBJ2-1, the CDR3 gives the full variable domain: GAGVSQSPRYKVAKRGQDVALRCDPISGHVSLFWYQQALGQGPEFLTYFQNEAQLDKSGLPSDRFFAERPEGSVSTLKIQRTQQEDSAVYLCASSLGQGTYNEQFFGPGTRLTVL.

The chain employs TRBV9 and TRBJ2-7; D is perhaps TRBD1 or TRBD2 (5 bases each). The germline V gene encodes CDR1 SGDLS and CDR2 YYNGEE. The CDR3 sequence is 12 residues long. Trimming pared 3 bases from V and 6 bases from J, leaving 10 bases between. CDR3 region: CASSAPGSEQYF. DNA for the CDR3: TGTGCCAGCAGCGCCCCAGGGAGCGAGCAGTACTTC. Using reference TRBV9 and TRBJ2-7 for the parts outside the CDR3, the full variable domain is DSGVTQTPKHLITATGQRVTLRCSPRSGDLSVYWYQQSLDQGLQFLIQYYNGEERAKGNILERFSAQQFPDLHSELNLSSLELGDSALYFCASSAPGSEQYFGPGTRLTVT.

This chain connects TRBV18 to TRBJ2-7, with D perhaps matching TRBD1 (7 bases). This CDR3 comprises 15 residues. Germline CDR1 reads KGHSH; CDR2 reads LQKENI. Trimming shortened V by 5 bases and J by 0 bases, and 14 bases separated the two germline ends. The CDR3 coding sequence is TGTGCCAGCTCAGTGACAGGGAGGAACTCCTACGAGCAGTACTTC. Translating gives CASSVTGRNSYEQYF. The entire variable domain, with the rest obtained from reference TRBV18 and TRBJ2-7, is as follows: NAGVMQNPRHLVRRRGQEARLRCSPMKGHSHVYWYRQLPEEGLKFMVYLQKENIIDESGMPKERFSAEFPKEGPSILRIQQVVRGDSAAYFCASSVTGRNSYEQYFGPGTRLTVT.

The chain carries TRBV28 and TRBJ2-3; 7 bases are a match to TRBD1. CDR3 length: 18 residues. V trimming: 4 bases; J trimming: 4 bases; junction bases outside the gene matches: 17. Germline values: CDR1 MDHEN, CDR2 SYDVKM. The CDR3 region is CASSYALPGGGGPDTQYF. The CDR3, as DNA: TGTGCCAGCAGTTACGCCCTTCCAGGGGGTGGGGGCCCAGATACGCAGTATTTT.

The CDR3 region has the DNA TGTGCCAGCAGCGTAGCACAGATCCAGCCCCAGCATTTT. Residues: CASSVAQIQPQHF. The chain joins TRBV9 to TRBJ1-5, with D unresolved. Germline CDR1 is SGDLS and CDR2 is YYNGEE. V shed 0 bases and J shed 7 bases, with 8 bases lying between them. The CDR3 is 13 residues long. The full variable domain, rest sourced from reference TRBV9 and TRBJ1-5, is DSGVTQTPKHLITATGQRVTLRCSPRSGDLSVYWYQQSLDQGLQFLIQYYNGEERAKGNILERFSAQQFPDLHSELNLSSLELGDSALYFCASSVAQIQPQHFGDGTRLSIL.

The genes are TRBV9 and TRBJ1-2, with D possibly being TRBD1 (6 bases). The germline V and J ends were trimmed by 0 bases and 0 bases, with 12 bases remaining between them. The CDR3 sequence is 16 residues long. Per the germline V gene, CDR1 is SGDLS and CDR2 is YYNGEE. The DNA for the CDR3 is TGTGCCAGCAGCGTAGAGGGGGGGACCACTAACTATGGCTACACCTTC. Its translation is CASSVEGGTTNYGYTF.

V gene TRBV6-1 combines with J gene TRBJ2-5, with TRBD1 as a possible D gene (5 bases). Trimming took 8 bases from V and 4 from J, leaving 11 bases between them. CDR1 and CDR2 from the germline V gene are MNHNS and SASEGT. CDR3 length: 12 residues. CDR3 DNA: TGTGCCAGCTTCAGGGAACGAGAGACCCAGTACTTC. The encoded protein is CASFRERETQYF.

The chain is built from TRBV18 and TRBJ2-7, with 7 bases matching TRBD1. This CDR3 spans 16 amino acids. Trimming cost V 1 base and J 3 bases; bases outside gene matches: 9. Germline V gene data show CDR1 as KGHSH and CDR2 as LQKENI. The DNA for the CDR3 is TGTGCCAGCTCACCACTGAACAGGGGTACCATCTACGAGCAGTACTTC. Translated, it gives CASSPLNRGTIYEQYF.

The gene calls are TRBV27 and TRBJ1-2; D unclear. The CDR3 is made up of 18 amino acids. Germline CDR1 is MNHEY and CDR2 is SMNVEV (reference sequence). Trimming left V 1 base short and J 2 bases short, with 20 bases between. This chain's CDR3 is CASSLLYVSEKRNYGYTF. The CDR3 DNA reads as TGTGCCAGCAGTTTATTATATGTGTCCGAGAAACGAAACTATGGCTACACCTTC.

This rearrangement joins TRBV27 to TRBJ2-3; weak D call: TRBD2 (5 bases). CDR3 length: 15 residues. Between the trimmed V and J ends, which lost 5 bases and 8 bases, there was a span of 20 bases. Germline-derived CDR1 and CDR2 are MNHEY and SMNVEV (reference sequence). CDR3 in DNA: TGTGCCAGCAGTCTGCTGGGTGGGATGGGGAGTACGCAGTATTTT. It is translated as CASSLLGGMGSTQYF.

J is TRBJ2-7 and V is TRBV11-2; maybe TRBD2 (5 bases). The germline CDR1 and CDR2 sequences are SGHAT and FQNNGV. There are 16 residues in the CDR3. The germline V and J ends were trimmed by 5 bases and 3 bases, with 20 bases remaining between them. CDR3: CASSPRTATTSYEQYF. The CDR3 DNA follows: TGTGCCAGCAGCCCGCGGACCGCGACTACTAGCTACGAGCAGTACTTC.

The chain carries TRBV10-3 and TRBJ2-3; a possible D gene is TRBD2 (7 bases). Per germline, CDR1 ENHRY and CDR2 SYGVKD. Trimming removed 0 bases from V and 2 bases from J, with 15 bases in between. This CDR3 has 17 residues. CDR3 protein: CAISESKGGSFTDTQYF. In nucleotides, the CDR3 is TGTGCCATCAGTGAGTCGAAGGGGGGGAGTTTCACAGATACGCAGTATTTT.

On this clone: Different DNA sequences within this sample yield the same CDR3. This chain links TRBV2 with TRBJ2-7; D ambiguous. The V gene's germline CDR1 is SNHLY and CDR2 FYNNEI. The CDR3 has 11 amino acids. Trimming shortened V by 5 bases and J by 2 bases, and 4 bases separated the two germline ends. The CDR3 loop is CASSLTYEQYF. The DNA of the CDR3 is TGTGCCAGCAGTCTCACCTACGAGCAGTACTTC.

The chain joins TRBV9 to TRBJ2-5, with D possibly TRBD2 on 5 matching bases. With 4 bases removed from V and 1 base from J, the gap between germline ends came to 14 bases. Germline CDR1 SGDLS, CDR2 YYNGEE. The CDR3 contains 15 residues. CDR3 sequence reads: CASSPGLAIQETQYF. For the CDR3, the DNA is TGTGCCAGCAGCCCCGGGCTAGCAATCCAAGAGACCCAGTACTTC.

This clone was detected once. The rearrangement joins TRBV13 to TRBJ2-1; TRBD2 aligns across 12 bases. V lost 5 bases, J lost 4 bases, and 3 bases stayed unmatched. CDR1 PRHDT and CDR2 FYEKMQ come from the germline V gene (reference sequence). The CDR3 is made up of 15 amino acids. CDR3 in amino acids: CASSAGTSGYNEQFF. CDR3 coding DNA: TGTGCCAGCAGCGCCGGGACTAGCGGGTACAATGAGCAGTTCTTC.

This CDR3 is CASSEALLAGGAFTEAFF. CDR3 DNA sequence: TGTGCCAGCAGTGAAGCGCTTCTCGCAGGGGGCGCGTTCACTGAAGCTTTCTTT. The chain uses TRBV2 and TRBJ1-1, with 8 bases aligning to TRBD1. The germline V gene has CDR1 SNHLY and CDR2 FYNNEI. The ends lost 0 bases at V and 4 bases at J; junction bases unmatched: 13. The CDR3 loop spans 18 amino acids.